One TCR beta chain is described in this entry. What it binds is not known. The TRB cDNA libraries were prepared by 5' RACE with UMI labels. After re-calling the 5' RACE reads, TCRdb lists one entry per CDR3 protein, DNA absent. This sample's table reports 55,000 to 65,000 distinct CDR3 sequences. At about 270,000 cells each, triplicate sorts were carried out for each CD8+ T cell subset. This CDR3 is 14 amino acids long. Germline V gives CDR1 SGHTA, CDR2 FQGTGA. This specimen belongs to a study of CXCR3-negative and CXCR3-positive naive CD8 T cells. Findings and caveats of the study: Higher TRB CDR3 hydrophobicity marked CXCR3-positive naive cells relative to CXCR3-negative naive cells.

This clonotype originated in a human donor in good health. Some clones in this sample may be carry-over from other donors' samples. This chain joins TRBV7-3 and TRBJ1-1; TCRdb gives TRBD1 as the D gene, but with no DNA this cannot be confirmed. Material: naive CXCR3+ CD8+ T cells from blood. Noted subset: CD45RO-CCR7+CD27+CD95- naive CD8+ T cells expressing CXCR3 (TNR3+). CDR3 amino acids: CASSLGLRGTEAFF.